A selection of T cell receptor beta chains follows, all from one sample in a study of CD8 T cells in ankylosing spondylitis. TCRdb itself ran the 5' RACE reads through MiXCR, one entry per CDR3 protein. The top ten hold 0.85% to 1% of the sample, which has 400,000 or so distinct CDR3 sequences, more than 25% seen once. The specimen was blood, either unsorted or a sorted T cell fraction (not recorded which). The receptors were sampled from a male donor with ankylosing spondylitis. The CDR3 runs from the conserved cysteine through the conserved F or W. D genes are given only for firm matches. Only part of the rows carry a size: once, few, many, or a class if the clone is expanded.

j_call	clone_size	v_call	d_call	cdr3_aa	cdr3_nt
TRBJ2-6	NA	TRBV11-2	NA	CASSLVQPLDSGANVLTF	TGTGCCAGCAGCTTAGTACAGCCCTTAGACTCTGGGGCCAACGTCCTGACTTTC
TRBJ2-5	NA	TRBV20-1	TRBD2	CSASFGTSGRAETQYF	TGCAGTGCTAGTTTCGGGACTAGCGGGAGGGCAGAGACCCAGTACTTC
TRBJ2-2	many	TRBV7-2	NA	CASSPRGGVNTGELFF	TGTGCCAGCAGCCCCAGGGGAGGAGTGAACACCGGGGAGCTGTTTTTT
TRBJ1-4	NA	TRBV29-1	NA	CSVGLGRESANEKLFF	TGCAGCGTCGGGTTGGGTCGGGAGTCAGCTAATGAAAAACTGTTTTTT
TRBJ1-5	few	TRBV12-3/TRBV12-4	NA	CASSLVGYGQPQHF	TGTGCCAGCAGTTTAGTAGGGTACGGTCAGCCCCAGCATTTT
TRBJ1-4	few	TRBV5-1	TRBD1	CASSLTSGGGEKLFF	TGCGCCAGCAGCTTGACTTCAGGGGGAGGTGAAAAACTGTTTTTT
TRBJ1-1	NA	TRBV18	NA	CASSPKTGNTEAFF	TGTGCCAGCTCACCCAAGACAGGGAACACTGAAGCTTTCTTT
TRBJ2-1	few	TRBV24-1	NA	CATSRRGAEDNEQFF	TGTGCCACCAGCCGACGGGGGGCGGAGGACAATGAGCAGTTCTTC
TRBJ2-5	few	TRBV12-3/TRBV12-4	TRBD2	CASSSSQLLAARRKTQYF	TGTGCCAGCAGTTCCTCCCAACTACTAGCGGCCAGACGAAAGACCCAGTACTTC
TRBJ1-2	NA	TRBV30	NA	CAWSEGGNYGYTF	TGTGCCTGGAGTGAAGGAGGGAACTATGGCTACACCTTC
TRBJ2-1	few	TRBV27	NA	CASSSWGSSSYNEQFF	TGTGCCAGCAGTTCTTGGGGATCGAGCTCCTACAATGAGCAGTTCTTC
TRBJ2-7	NA	TRBV6-1	TRBD2	CASSELAGGLYEQYF	TGTGCCAGCAGTGAACTAGCGGGAGGGTTATACGAGCAGTACTTC
TRBJ2-7	few	TRBV10-3	TRBD1	CAISLQGAAYEQYF	TGTGCCATCAGCCTCCAGGGGGCCGCCTACGAGCAGTACTTC
TRBJ1-2	few	TRBV20-1	NA	CSARERAYVSPYGYTF	TGCAGTGCTAGAGAGAGGGCGTATGTCAGCCCCTATGGCTACACCTTC
TRBJ1-1	few	TRBV5-5	TRBD1	CASSLVGTGSNTEAFF	TGTGCCAGCAGCTTGGTTGGGACAGGGTCGAACACTGAAGCTTTCTTT
TRBJ2-1	NA	TRBV27	NA	CASSYAGQAYNEQFF	TGTGCCAGCAGTTACGCGGGACAAGCTTACAATGAGCAGTTCTTC
TRBJ2-5	NA	TRBV19	TRBD2	CASSIGGGRDETQYF	TGTGCCAGTAGTATAGGCGGGGGGCGAGATGAGACCCAGTACTTC
TRBJ2-7	few	TRBV18	NA	CASSPPGQGRGEQYF	TGTGCCAGCTCACCACCGGGGCAGGGGAGAGGCGAGCAGTACTTC
TRBJ2-1	few	TRBV12-3/TRBV12-4	NA	CASIWGAGRSHEQFF	TGTGCCAGCATTTGGGGGGCAGGGAGATCCCATGAGCAGTTCTTC
TRBJ2-7	many	TRBV20-1	TRBD2	CSARGLAGSYEQYF	TGCAGTGCTAGAGGACTAGCGGGCTCCTACGAGCAGTACTTC
TRBJ1-5	few	TRBV19	NA	CASSIVTDQPQHF	TGTGCCAGTAGTATAGTAACAGATCAGCCCCAGCATTTT
TRBJ2-3	NA	TRBV3-1	NA	CASSQDRYRGTQYF	TGTGCCAGCAGCCAAGATCGGTACCGTGGTACGCAGTATTTT
TRBJ1-3	few	TRBV6-5	NA	CASTARRVRDMNLGVRGNTIYF	TGTGCCAGCACCGCGAGGCGAGTACGGGACATGAATTTAGGCGTCCGTGGAAACACCATATATTTT
TRBJ2-7	NA	TRBV6-5	NA	CASSYSVGDTGYEQYF	TGTGCCAGCAGTTACTCCGTCGGGGATACAGGCTACGAGCAGTACTTC
TRBJ2-5	few	TRBV11-2	NA	CASSPGALETQYF	TGTGCCAGCAGCCCAGGTGCGCTGGAGACCCAGTACTTC
TRBJ2-1	many	TRBV11-2	TRBD2	CASSLPSGFGNEQFF	TGTGCCAGCAGCCTTCCTAGCGGCTTTGGCAATGAGCAGTTCTTC
TRBJ2-5	few	TRBV29-1	NA	CSVVGGETQYF	TGCAGCGTTGTGGGGGGAGAGACCCAGTACTTC
TRBJ1-2	few	TRBV20-1	NA	CSAWADYGYTF	TGCAGTGCGTGGGCGGACTATGGCTACACCTTC
TRBJ1-6	many	TRBV12-3/TRBV12-4	TRBD1	CASRPQGAISPLHF	TGTGCCAGCAGGCCCCAGGGGGCTATTTCACCCCTCCACTTT
TRBJ1-2	few	TRBV12-3/TRBV12-4	NA	CASSLLGGADYGYTF	TGTGCCAGCAGTTTATTGGGGGGCGCGGACTATGGCTACACCTTC
TRBJ1-4	few	TRBV4-2	NA	CASSRQPATNEKLFF	TGTGCCAGCAGCCGCCAGCCTGCAACTAATGAAAAACTGTTTTTT
TRBJ2-2	NA	TRBV24-1	NA	CATSGGLDTGELFF	TGTGCCACCAGTGGAGGGCTCGACACCGGGGAGCTGTTTTTT
TRBJ2-1	NA	TRBV9	TRBD2	CASSPTGTSFYNEQFF	TGTGCCAGCAGCCCCACCGGGACTAGCTTCTACAATGAGCAGTTCTTC
TRBJ1-1	few	TRBV20-1	NA	CSARRLETSPFF	TGCAGTGCCAGACGGCTTGAAACTTCCCCTTTCTTT
TRBJ1-1	NA	TRBV29-1	NA	CSAAGQGPTEAFF	TGCAGCGCCGCGGGGCAGGGCCCCACTGAAGCTTTCTTT
TRBJ2-2	once	TRBV7-8	NA	CASSLGGGANTGELFF	TGTGCCAGCAGCTTAGGGGGCGGGGCAAACACCGGGGAGCTGTTTTTT
TRBJ1-1	NA	TRBV18	NA	CASSPGAGWNTEAFF	TGTGCCAGCTCGCCAGGTGCGGGTTGGAACACTGAAGCTTTCTTT
TRBJ2-1	few	TRBV7-2	NA	CASTYVLGGYNEQFF	TGTGCCAGCACCTACGTTCTAGGGGGCTACAATGAGCAGTTCTTC
TRBJ2-7	few	TRBV24-1	TRBD2	CATSDPPPLAGAIHSYEQYF	TGTGCCACCAGTGACCCACCCCCCCTAGCGGGGGCGATACATTCCTACGAGCAGTACTTC
TRBJ2-7	NA	TRBV5-1	NA	CASSFGTETYEQYF	TGCGCCAGCAGCTTCGGGACGGAGACCTACGAGCAGTACTTC
TRBJ2-5	NA	TRBV7-9	NA	CASSLEHGIGETQYF	TGTGCCAGCAGCTTAGAACACGGGATCGGTGAGACCCAGTACTTC
TRBJ1-4	few	TRBV5-1	NA	CASSRANEKLFF	TGCGCCAGCAGCCGAGCAAATGAAAAACTGTTTTTT